This T cell receptor (beta chain) was identified during a study of CD8 T cells in ankylosing spondylitis. Study results and caveats: Ankylosing spondylitis blood appeared to be characterized by a TCR beta motif of about 8 highly homologous variants.

V lost 10 bases and J lost 5, with 21 bases in between. CDR3 size: 15 residues. A word on this clonotype: The antigen remains undetermined.

A single record per CDR3 protein comes from TCRdb applying MiXCR to the 5' RACE reads. This sample has fewer than 750,000 distinct CDR3 sequences, with around a fifth found just once. This TCR was recovered from a male donor with ankylosing spondylitis. Sequences were obtained from blood, either unsorted or a sorted T cell fraction (not recorded which). The rearrangement links TRBV12-3 or TRBV12-4 to TRBJ2-1; tentative D call: TRBD1 (6 bases). The DNA for the CDR3 is TGTGCCATCATAAGTGGGGACACTAAAGACAATGAGCAGTTCTTC. Translating gives CAIISGDTKDNEQFF.